This T cell receptor (beta chain) was sequenced for a study of CD8 T cells in ankylosing spondylitis. Study results and limitations: A TCR beta motif made of under 10 highly homologous variants seemed typical of ankylosing spondylitis blood.

TCR beta libraries were made by quantitative 5'-RACE with molecular barcodes. TCRdb ran MiXCR on the 5' RACE reads and lists one entry per CDR3 protein. The table shows roughly 230,000 distinct CDR3 sequences, with approximately 20% occurring only once. As concerns this clonotype: Its antigen is unidentified.

The V end lost 1 base, the J end lost 3 bases, and 7 bases lay between the germline ends. CDR1 and CDR2 from the germline V gene are LGHDT and YNNKEL (reference sequence). CDR3 length: 13 residues. The receptor was isolated from a male donor with ankylosing spondylitis or in good health (not recorded which). The rearrangement uses TRBV3-1 and TRBJ2-7; D might be TRBD1 or TRBD2, each matching 5 bases. Sequenced input: blood, either unsorted or a sorted T cell fraction (not recorded which). The CDR3 bases are TGTGCCAGCAGCCAAGCTGGGGGCTACGAGCAGTACTTC. Translation: CASSQAGGYEQYF.